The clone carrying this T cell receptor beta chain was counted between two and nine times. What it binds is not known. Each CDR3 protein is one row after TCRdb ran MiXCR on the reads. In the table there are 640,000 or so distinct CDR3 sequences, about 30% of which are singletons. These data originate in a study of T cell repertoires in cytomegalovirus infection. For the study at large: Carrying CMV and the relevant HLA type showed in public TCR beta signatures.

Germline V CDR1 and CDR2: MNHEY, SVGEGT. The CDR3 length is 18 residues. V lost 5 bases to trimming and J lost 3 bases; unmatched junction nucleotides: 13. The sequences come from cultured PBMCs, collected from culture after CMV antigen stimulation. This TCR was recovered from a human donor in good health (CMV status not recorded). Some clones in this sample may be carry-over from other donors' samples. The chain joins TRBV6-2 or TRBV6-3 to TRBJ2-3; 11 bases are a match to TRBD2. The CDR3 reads CASSESETSGISTDTQYF. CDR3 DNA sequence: TGTGCCAGCAGTGAATCGGAGACTAGCGGGATAAGTACAGATACGCAGTATTTT.